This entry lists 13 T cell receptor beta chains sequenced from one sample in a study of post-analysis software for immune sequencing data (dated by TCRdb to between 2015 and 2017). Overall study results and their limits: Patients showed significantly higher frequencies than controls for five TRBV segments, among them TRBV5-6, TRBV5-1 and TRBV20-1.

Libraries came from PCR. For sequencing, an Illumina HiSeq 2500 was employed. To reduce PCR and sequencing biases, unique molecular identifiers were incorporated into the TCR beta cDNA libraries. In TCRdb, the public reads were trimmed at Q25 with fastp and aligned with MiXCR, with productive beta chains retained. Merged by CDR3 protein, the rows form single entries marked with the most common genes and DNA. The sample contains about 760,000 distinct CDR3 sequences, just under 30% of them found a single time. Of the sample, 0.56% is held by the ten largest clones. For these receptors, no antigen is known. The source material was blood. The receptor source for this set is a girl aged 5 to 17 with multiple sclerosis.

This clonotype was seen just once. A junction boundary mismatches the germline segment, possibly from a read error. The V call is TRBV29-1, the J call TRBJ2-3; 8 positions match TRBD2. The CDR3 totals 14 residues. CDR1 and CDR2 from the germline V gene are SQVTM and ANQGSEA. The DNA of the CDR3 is TGCAGCGCTTATAGCGGGGCCCGCACAGATACGCGGTATTTT. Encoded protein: CSAYSGARTDTRYF.

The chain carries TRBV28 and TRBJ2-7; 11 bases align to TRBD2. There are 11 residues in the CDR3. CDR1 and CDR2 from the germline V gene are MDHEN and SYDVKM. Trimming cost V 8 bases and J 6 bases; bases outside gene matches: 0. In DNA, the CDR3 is TGTGCCAGCGGGACTAGCGGCGAGCAGTACTTC. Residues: CASGTSGEQYF.

Here the CDR3 DNA reads TGTGCCAGCAGCCCATGGGGAGGGGCTAACTATGGCTACACCTTC. Its translation: CASSPWGGANYGYTF. This sequence joins TRBV7-2 and TRBJ1-2, with D possibly TRBD1 on 5 matching bases. The CDR3 loop spans 15 amino acids. V dropped 5 bases and J dropped 0 bases, with 13 bases sitting between them. Germline values: CDR1 SGHTA, CDR2 FQGNSA.

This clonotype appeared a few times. This CDR3 is CASKLGRSLNSPLHF. The CDR3 bases are TGTGCCAGCAAATTAGGTCGGAGCCTTAATTCACCCCTCCACTTT. V is TRBV2 and J is TRBJ1-6; no definite D call. Germline CDR1 reads SNHLY; CDR2 reads FYNNEI. This CDR3 region has 15 residues. Deletions cut 7 bases from V and 6 bases from J, with 16 bases between.

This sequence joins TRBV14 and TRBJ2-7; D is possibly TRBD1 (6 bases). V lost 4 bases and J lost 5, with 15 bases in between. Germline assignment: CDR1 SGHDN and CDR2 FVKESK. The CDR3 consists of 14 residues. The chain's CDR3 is CASSLGTGLHEQYF. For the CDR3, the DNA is TGTGCCAGCAGCCTCGGAACAGGGCTCCACGAGCAGTACTTC.

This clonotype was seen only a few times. The CDR3 protein is CSVWDGNSPLHF. DNA of the CDR3: TGCAGCGTGTGGGACGGTAATTCACCCCTCCACTTT. This chain links TRBV29-1 with TRBJ1-6, with D possibly being TRBD1 (5 bases). The CDR3 spans 12 residues. From germline, CDR1 is SQVTM and CDR2 ANQGSEA. Between the trimmed V and J ends, which lost 6 bases and 6 bases, there was a span of 9 bases.

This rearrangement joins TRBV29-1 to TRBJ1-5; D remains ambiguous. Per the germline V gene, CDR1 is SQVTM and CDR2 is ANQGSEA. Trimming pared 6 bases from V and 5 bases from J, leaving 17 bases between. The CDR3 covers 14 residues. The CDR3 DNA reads TGCAGCGTGGAAACCGGGATAGGAGATCAGCCCCAGCATTTT. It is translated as CSVETGIGDQPQHF.

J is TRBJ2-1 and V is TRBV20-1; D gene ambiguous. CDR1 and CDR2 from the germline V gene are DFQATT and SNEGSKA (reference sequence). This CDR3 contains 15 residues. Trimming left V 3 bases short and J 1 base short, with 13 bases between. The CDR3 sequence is CSASLGMLSYNEQFF. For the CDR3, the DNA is TGCAGTGCTAGTCTGGGCATGTTGTCCTACAATGAGCAGTTCTTC.

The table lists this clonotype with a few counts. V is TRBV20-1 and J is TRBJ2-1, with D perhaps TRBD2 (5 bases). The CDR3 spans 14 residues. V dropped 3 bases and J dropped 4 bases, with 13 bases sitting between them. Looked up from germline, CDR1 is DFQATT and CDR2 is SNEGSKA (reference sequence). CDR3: CSASRYGEYNEQFF. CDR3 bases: TGCAGTGCTAGCCGGTACGGGGAGTACAATGAGCAGTTCTTC.

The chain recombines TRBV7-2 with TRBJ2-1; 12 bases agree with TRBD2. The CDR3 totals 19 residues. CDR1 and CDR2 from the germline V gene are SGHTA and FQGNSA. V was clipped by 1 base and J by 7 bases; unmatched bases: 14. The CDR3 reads CASSLVRRTLAGGPNEQFF. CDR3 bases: TGTGCCAGCAGCTTAGTTAGGCGGACTCTAGCGGGAGGGCCAAATGAGCAGTTCTTC. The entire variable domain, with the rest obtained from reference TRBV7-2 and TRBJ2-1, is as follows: GAGVSQSPSNKVTEKGKDVELRCDPISGHTALYWYRQSLGQGLEFLIYFQGNSAPDKSGLPSDRFSAERTGGSVSTLTIQRTQQEDSAVYLCASSLVRRTLAGGPNEQFFGPGTRLTVL.

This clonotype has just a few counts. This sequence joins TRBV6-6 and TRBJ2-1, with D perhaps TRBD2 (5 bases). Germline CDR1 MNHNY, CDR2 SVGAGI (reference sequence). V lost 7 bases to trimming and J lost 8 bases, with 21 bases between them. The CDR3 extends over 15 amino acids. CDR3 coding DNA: TGTGCCAGCACTGAGAAGCGGAGCCGTGACGATGAGCAGTTCTTC. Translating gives CASTEKRSRDDEQFF.

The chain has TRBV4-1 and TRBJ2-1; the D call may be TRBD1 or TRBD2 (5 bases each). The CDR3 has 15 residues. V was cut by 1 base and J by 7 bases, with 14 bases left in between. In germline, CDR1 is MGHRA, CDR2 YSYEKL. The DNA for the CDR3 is TGCGCCAGCAGCCAAGGGACCGGGACGTGGAATGAGCAGTTCTTC. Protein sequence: CASSQGTGTWNEQFF.

The CDR3 spells CASSLGDRGPRGGDEQFF. The CDR3 DNA reads TGCGCCAGCAGCTTGGGGGACAGGGGGCCCAGGGGGGGCGATGAGCAGTTCTTC. The chain recombines TRBV5-1 with TRBJ2-1; TRBD1 matches 12 bases. This CDR3 region has 18 residues. Per germline, CDR1 SGHRS and CDR2 YFSETQ. V dropped 0 bases and J dropped 8; count of bases not matched to a gene: 12.